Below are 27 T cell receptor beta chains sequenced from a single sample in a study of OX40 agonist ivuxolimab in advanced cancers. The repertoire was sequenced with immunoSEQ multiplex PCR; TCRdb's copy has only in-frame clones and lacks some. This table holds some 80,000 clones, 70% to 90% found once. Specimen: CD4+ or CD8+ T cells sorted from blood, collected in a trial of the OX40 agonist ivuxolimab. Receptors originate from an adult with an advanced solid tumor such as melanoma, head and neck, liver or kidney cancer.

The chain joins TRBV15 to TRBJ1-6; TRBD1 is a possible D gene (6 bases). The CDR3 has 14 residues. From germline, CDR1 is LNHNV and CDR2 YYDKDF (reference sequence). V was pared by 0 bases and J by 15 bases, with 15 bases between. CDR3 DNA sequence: TGTGCCACCAGCAGAGATCCCGCAGGGGTACTCCTCCACTTT. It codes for CATSRDPAGVLLHF.

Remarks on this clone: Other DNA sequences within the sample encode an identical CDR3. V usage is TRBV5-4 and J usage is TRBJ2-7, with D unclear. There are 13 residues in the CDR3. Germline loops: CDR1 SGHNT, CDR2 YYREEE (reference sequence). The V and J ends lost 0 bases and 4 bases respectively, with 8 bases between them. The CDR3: CASSLGSSYEQYF. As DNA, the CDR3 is TGTGCCAGCAGCTTGGGCTCTTCGTACGAGCAGTACTTC.

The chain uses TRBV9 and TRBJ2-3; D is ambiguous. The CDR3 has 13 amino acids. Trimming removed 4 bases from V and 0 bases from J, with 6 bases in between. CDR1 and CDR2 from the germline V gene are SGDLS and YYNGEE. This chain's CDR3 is CASSTGSTDTQYF. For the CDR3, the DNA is TGTGCCAGCAGCACCGGTAGCACAGATACGCAGTATTTT. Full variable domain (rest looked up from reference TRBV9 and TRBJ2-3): DSGVTQTPKHLITATGQRVTLRCSPRSGDLSVYWYQQSLDQGLQFLIQYYNGEERAKGNILERFSAQQFPDLHSELNLSSLELGDSALYFCASSTGSTDTQYFGPGTRLTVL.

DNA of the CDR3: TGTGCCAGCAGCCAGACAGGGATGGCTTTCTTT. Protein: CASSQTGMAFF. The J gene is TRBJ1-1, the V gene TRBV11-2; TRBD1 agrees at 7 bases. The CDR3 covers 11 residues. With V trimmed by 5 bases and J by 11 bases, 5 bases remained unmatched. Germline V gene sequence: CDR1 SGHAT, CDR2 FQNNGV.

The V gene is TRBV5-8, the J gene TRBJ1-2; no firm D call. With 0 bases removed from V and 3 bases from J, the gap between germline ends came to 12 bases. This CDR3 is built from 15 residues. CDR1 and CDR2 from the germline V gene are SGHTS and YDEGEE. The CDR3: CASSLGAPGDYGYTF. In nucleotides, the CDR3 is TGTGCCAGCAGCTTGGGAGCCCCCGGGGACTATGGCTACACCTTC.

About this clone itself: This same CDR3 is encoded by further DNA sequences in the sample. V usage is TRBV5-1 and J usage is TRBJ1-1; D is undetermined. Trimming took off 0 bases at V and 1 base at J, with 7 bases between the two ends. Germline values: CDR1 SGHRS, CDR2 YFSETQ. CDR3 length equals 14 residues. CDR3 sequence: CASSLVGGNTEAFF. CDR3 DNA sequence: TGCGCCAGCAGCTTGGTTGGAGGGAACACTGAAGCTTTCTTT.

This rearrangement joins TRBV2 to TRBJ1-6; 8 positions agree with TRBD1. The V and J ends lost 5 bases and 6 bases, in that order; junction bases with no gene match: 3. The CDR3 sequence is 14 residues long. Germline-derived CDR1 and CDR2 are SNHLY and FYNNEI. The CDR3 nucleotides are TGTGCCAGCAGTCCTGACAGGGGTAATTCACCCCTCCACTTT. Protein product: CASSPDRGNSPLHF.

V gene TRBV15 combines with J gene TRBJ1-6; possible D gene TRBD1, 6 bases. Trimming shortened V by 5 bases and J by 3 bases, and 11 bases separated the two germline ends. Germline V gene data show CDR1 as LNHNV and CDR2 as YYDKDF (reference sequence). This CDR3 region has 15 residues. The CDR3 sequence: CATSWTDDYNSPLHF. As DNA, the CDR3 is TGTGCCACCAGCTGGACAGACGACTATAATTCACCCCTCCACTTT.

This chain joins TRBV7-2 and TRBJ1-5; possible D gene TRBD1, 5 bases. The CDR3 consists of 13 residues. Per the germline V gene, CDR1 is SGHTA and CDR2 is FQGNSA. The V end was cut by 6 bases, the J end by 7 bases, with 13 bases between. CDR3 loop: CASSSTTEQPQHF. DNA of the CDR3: TGTGCCAGCAGTTCAACGACAGAACAGCCCCAGCATTTT.

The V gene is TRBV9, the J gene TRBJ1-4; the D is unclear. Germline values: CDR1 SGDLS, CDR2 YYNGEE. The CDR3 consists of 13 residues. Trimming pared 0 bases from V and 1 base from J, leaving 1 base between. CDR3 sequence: CASSVETNEKLFF. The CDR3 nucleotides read TGTGCCAGCAGCGTAGAAACTAATGAAAAACTGTTTTTT.

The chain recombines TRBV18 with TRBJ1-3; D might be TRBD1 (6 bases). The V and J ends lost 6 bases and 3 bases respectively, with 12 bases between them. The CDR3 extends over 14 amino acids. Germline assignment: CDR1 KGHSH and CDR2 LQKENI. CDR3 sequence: CASSYQGNGNTIYF. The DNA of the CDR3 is TGTGCCAGCTCGTATCAGGGGAATGGAAACACCATATATTTT.

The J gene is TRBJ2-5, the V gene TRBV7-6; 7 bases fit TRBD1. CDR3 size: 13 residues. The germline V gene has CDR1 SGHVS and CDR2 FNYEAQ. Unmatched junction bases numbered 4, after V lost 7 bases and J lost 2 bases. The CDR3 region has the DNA TGTGCCAGCACAGAGGGACAGCAAGAGACCCAGTACTTC. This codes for CASTEGQQETQYF.

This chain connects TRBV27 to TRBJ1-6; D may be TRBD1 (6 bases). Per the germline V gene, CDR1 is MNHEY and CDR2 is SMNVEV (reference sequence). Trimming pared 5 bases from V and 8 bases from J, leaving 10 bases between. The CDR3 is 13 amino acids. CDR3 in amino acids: CASSLDRYSPLHF. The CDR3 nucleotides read TGTGCCAGCAGTCTAGACAGGTATTCACCCCTCCACTTT.

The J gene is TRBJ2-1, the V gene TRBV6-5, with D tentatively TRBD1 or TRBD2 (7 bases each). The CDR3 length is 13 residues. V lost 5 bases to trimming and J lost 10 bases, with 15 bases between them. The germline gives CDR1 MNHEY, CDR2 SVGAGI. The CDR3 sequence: CASSQRRGGEQFF. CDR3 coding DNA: TGTGCCAGCAGTCAGCGCAGGGGGGGGGAGCAGTTCTTC.

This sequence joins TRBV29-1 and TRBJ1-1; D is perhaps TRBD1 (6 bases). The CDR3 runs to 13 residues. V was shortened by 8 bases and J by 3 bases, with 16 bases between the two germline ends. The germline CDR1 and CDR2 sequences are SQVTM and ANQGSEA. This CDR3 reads CSLSRGGDTEAFF. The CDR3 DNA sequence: TGCAGCCTAAGCCGCGGGGGCGACACTGAAGCTTTCTTT.

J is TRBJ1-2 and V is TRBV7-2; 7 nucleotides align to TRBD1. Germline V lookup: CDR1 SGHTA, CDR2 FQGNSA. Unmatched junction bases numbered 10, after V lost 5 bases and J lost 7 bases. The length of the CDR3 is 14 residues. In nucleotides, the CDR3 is TGTGCCAGCAGCCTGGACAGGCTCGCAGGTGGCTACACCTTC. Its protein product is CASSLDRLAGGYTF.

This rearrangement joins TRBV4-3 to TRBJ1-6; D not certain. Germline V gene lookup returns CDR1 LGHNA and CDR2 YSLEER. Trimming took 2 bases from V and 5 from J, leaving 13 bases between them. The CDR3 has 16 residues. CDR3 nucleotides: TGCGCCAGCAGCCAACCTCCGGGGAGGGATAATTCACCCCTCCACTTT. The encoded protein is CASSQPPGRDNSPLHF.

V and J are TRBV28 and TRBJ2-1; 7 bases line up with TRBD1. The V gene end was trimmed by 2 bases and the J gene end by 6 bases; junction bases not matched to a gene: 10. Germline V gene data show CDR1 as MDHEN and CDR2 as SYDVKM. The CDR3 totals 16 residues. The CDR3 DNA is TGTGCCAGCAGTTTAGTGTGGCAGGGGGTGGTCAATGAGCAGTTCTTC. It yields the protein CASSLVWQGVVNEQFF.

The CDR3 coding sequence is TGTGCCAGTAGTATTCAGACGAGCGGGGAGCTGTTTTTT. Amino acids: CASSIQTSGELFF. The chain is built from TRBV19 and TRBJ2-2, with D unclear. There are 13 residues in the CDR3. Germline CDR1 and CDR2: LNHDA and SQIVND (reference sequence). V lost 3 bases and J lost 7, with 9 bases in between.

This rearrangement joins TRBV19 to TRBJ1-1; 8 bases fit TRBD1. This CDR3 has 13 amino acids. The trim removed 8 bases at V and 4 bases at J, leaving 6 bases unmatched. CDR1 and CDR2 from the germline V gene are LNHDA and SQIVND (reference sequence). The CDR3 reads CASRTGLVTEAFF. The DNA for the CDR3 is TGTGCCAGTCGGACAGGGCTGGTCACTGAAGCTTTCTTT. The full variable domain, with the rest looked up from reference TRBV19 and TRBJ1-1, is DGGITQSPKYLFRKEGQNVTLSCEQNLNHDAMYWYRQDPGQGLRLIYYSQIVNDFQKGDIAEGYSVSREKKESFPLTVTSAQKNPTAFYLCASRTGLVTEAFFGQGTRLTVV.

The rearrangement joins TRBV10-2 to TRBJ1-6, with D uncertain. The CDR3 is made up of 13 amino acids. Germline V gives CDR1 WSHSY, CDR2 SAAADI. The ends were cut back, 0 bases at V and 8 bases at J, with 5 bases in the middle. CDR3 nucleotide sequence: TGCGCCAGCAGTGAGTCAGACGATTCACCCCTCCACTTT. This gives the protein CASSESDDSPLHF.

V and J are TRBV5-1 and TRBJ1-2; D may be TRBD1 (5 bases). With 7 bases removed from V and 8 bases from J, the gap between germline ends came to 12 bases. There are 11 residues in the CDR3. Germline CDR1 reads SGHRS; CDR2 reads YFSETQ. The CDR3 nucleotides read TGCGCCAGCTCTTGGGGGGGAGGCTACACCTTC. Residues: CASSWGGGYTF.

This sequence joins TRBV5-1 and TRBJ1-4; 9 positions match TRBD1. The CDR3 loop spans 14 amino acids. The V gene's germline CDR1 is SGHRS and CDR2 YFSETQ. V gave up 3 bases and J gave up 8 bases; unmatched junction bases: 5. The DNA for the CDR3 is TGCGCCAGCAGCTCGGGACAGGGAAGAGAAAAACTGTTTTTT. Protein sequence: CASSSGQGREKLFF.

This chain's CDR3 is CASSSGQGALNEQFF. For the CDR3, the DNA is TGTGCCAGCTCATCGGGACAGGGGGCGTTGAATGAGCAGTTCTTC. The V gene is TRBV18, the J gene TRBJ2-1; 12 bases agree with TRBD1. V was pared by 5 bases and J by 7 bases, with 6 bases of the junction left unmatched. The CDR3 extends over 15 amino acids. Germline V gene sequence: CDR1 KGHSH, CDR2 LQKENI.

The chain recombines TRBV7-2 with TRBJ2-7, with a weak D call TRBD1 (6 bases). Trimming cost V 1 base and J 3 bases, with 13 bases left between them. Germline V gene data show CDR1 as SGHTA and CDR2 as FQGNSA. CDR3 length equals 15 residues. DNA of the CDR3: TGTGCCAGCAGCTTAGGTCAGGGGTCCTTCTACGAGCAGTACTTC. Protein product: CASSLGQGSFYEQYF.

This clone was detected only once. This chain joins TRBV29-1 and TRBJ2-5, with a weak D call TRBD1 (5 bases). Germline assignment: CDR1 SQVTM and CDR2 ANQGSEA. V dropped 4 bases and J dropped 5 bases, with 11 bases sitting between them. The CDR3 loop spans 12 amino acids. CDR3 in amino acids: CSVAEQVETQYF. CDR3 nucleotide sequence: TGCAGCGTTGCAGAACAGGTGGAGACCCAGTACTTC.

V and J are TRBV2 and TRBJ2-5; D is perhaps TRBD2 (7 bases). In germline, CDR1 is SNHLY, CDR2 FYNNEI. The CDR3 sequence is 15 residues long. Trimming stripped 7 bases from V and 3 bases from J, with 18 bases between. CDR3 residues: CASIMPGGSKETQYF. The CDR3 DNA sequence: TGTGCCAGCATCATGCCGGGGGGCTCTAAAGAGACCCAGTACTTC.